This entry concerns a single T cell receptor (beta chain). The antigen remains unidentified. The sample comes from a study of cytomegalovirus exposure and HLA in healthy donors. Study as a whole: Tens of millions of unique TCRs, all from HLA-typed donors, were included in an early release of the data.

Whole-study findings and limits: A later analysis showed HLA-associated TCR beta chains outstripping equally common others in clonal expansion. Whilst most TCR sequences proved rare, a subset of public TCRs occurred across many donors. Investigators reported 150 to 200 TCR beta chains as tied to cytomegalovirus.

PCR amplification relied on 60 Vbeta primers (plus 13 Jbeta primers). Sequenced by immunoSEQ multiplex PCR; TCRdb stores in-frame clones only, minus some. Among about 110,000 clones, about three quarters were seen once, and the ten largest hold 0.79%. The CDR3 consists of 14 residues. Trimming stripped 7 bases from V and 0 bases from J, with 13 bases between. CDR1 and CDR2 from the germline V gene are SNHLY and FYNNEI. Sequences were obtained from PBMCs. The receptor was isolated from a boy younger than 18 in good health and CMV-seronegative. The chain combines TRBV2 with TRBJ2-7; possible D gene TRBD2, 7 bases. The CDR3 reads CASTAGAISYEQYF. In DNA form, the CDR3 reads TGTGCCAGCACTGCGGGGGCGATCTCCTACGAGCAGTACTTC.